These 27 T cell receptor beta chains were sequenced from one sample in a study of T cells in localized non-small cell lung cancer. Measured with immunoSEQ multiplex PCR; TCRdb has only the in-frame clones, and not every one. The sample comprises some 30,000 clones, approximately 90% of which are singletons, and approximately 12% rests with the top ten. Material: peripheral blood mononuclear cells, obtained before any cancer treatment. Receptors originate from an older female donor with stage II lung adenocarcinoma.

The V and J genes are TRBV5-1 and TRBJ2-2; 8 nucleotides align to TRBD1. Germline-derived CDR1 and CDR2 are SGHRS and YFSETQ. Unmatched junction bases numbered 6, after V lost 4 bases and J lost 1 base. The CDR3 runs 16 residues. CDR3 bases: TGCGCCAGCAGCATTAGGACAGGGATGAACACCGGGGAGCTGTTTTTT. Translating gives CASSIRTGMNTGELFF.

The chain combines TRBV4-1 with TRBJ1-5; D possibly corresponds to TRBD1 (6 bases). V shed 4 bases and J shed 6 bases, with 16 bases lying between them. The germline V gene encodes CDR1 MGHRA and CDR2 YSYEKL. The CDR3 is 15 residues long. The CDR3 here is CASSPIWGAAQPQHF. CDR3 sequence (DNA): TGCGCCAGCAGCCCTATTTGGGGGGCGGCTCAGCCCCAGCATTTT.

The chain joins TRBV30 to TRBJ1-5; 8 bases fit TRBD1. This CDR3 contains 13 residues. CDR1 and CDR2 from the germline V gene are GTSNPN and SVGIG (reference sequence). V was clipped by 1 base and J by 4 bases; unmatched bases: 0. In DNA form, the CDR3 reads TGTGCCTGGAGTGGACAGGGGAATCAGCCCCAGCATTTT. This translates into CAWSGQGNQPQHF.

In the case of this clone: Germline is not matched at one junction end, which may reflect a read error. V and J are TRBV6-1 and TRBJ2-1; 11 positions match TRBD2. The CDR3 totals 15 residues. Germline values: CDR1 MNHNS, CDR2 SASEGT. The CDR3 loop reads CASSLGGAPLAGGLF. The CDR3 DNA sequence: TGTGCCAGCAGTCTAGGGGGGGCCCCCCTAGCGGGGGGACTCTTC.

The chain couples TRBV4-3 to TRBJ2-3, with D hard to call. Trimming removed 2 bases from V and 2 bases from J, with 8 bases in between. The CDR3 sequence is 14 residues long. CDR1 and CDR2 from the germline V gene are LGHNA and YSLEER. Written as DNA, the CDR3 is TGCGCCAGCAGCCAACACGCGTCCACAGATACGCAGTATTTT. Residues: CASSQHASTDTQYF.

The V call is TRBV6-1, the J call TRBJ2-5; D not resolved. This CDR3 spans 16 amino acids. In germline, CDR1 is MNHNS, CDR2 SASEGT. Trimming cost V 0 bases and J 5 bases, with 16 bases left between them. The CDR3 nucleotides are TGTGCCAGCAGTGAAGCGCTTAGGCCGTCAAAGGAGACCCAGTACTTC. Protein: CASSEALRPSKETQYF.

A remark on this clone: The junction shows a germline mismatch at one end, possibly a read error. The genes are TRBV19 and TRBJ2-7; D remains unclear. CDR1 and CDR2 (germline): LNHDA, SQIVND (reference sequence). The CDR3 runs to 12 residues. CDR3 in DNA: TGTGCCAGTAGTACGACACCCTATGAGCAGTACTTC. Amino acids: CASSTTPYEQYF. Full variable domain (rest looked up from reference TRBV19 and TRBJ2-7): DGGITQSPKYLFRKEGQNVTLSCEQNLNHDAMYWYRQDPGQGLRLIYYSQIVNDFQKGDIAEGYSVSREKKESFPLTVTSAQKNPTAFYLCASSTTPYEQYFGPGTRLTVT.

This chain joins TRBV18 and TRBJ1-1; D is perhaps TRBD1 (5 bases). Germline V gene lookup returns CDR1 KGHSH and CDR2 LQKENI. The CDR3 sequence is 15 residues long. V lost 4 bases and J lost 2, with 14 bases in between. In DNA, the CDR3 is TGTGCCAGCTCACTAAACCGGGACTTTAACACTGAAGCTTTCTTT. It is translated as CASSLNRDFNTEAFF.

The J gene is TRBJ1-1, the V gene TRBV18; 7 bases are a match to TRBD1. The CDR3 is 18 residues long. V shed 0 bases, J shed 5 bases, and the junction held 15 bases outside the gene matches. The germline V gene encodes CDR1 KGHSH and CDR2 LQKENI. DNA for the CDR3: TGTGCCAGCTCACCACCGCTCCTTCAGGGGGGAGTTACGACTGAAGCTTTCTTT. Protein: CASSPPLLQGGVTTEAFF.

The table lists this clone with a count of one. The chain links TRBV28 to TRBJ2-7; 10 bases line up with TRBD2. After removal of 5 bases from V and 3 bases from J, the junction contained 4 bases not matched to a gene. The CDR3 runs to 14 residues. Per the germline V gene, CDR1 is MDHEN and CDR2 is SYDVKM. The CDR3 loop reads CASSRSGRNYEQYF. DNA of the CDR3: TGTGCCAGCAGTCGTAGCGGGAGGAACTACGAGCAGTACTTC.

V and J are TRBV7-9 and TRBJ1-3; unclear D gene. This CDR3 is 15 amino acids long. V was shortened by 2 bases and J by 0 bases, with 8 bases between the two germline ends. Germline lookup yields CDR1 SEHNR and CDR2 FQNEAQ (reference sequence). The CDR3 region has the DNA TGTGCCAGCAGCTTAAGAACCGTCTCTGGAAACACCATATATTTT. Protein product: CASSLRTVSGNTIYF.

The chain is built from TRBV29-1 and TRBJ1-1, with D perhaps TRBD1 (5 bases). This CDR3 is 13 amino acids long. Germline V gene sequence: CDR1 SQVTM, CDR2 ANQGSEA. V was cut by 4 bases and J by 4 bases, with 13 bases left in between. CDR3 in DNA: TGCAGCGTTGGGGGGATTGTATTCACTGAAGCTTTCTTT. Its protein is CSVGGIVFTEAFF.

This clone appeared once. V usage is TRBV18 and J usage is TRBJ2-7; 7 bases are shared with TRBD1. The CDR3 runs 13 residues. The germline V gene encodes CDR1 KGHSH and CDR2 LQKENI. Trimming cost V 2 bases and J 5 bases; bases outside gene matches: 3. CDR3 region: CASSPGQDNEQYF. The CDR3 DNA sequence: TGTGCCAGCTCACCAGGACAGGATAACGAGCAGTACTTC.

This clone has more than one count but fewer than ten. The chain links TRBV28 to TRBJ1-5, with D unclear. This CDR3 comprises 16 residues. From germline, CDR1 is MDHEN and CDR2 SYDVKM. V was clipped by 5 bases and J by 3 bases, with 17 bases between them. The CDR3 loop is CASSPVGILDNQPQHF. For the CDR3, the DNA is TGTGCCAGCAGTCCTGTGGGCATCTTAGACAATCAGCCCCAGCATTTT. Looking up the rest from reference TRBV28 and TRBJ1-5 gives the full variable domain: DVKVTQSSRYLVKRTGEKVFLECVQDMDHENMFWYRQDPGLGLRLIYFSYDVKMKEKGDIPEGYSVSREKKERFSLILESASTNQTSMYLCASSPVGILDNQPQHFGDGTRLSIL.

The chain is built from TRBV6-1 and TRBJ1-5; no firm D call. CDR1 and CDR2 (germline): MNHNS, SASEGT. Trimming shortened V by 4 bases and J by 1 base, and 17 bases separated the two germline ends. This CDR3 is built from 17 residues. The CDR3 spells CASSGGVILLSNQPQHF. The CDR3 DNA sequence: TGTGCCAGCAGTGGAGGAGTAATTCTTTTGAGCAATCAGCCCCAGCATTTT.

This chain links TRBV4-1 with TRBJ2-7; 7 bases map to TRBD1. Germline CDR1 MGHRA, CDR2 YSYEKL. After removal of 0 bases from V and 0 bases from J, the junction contained 8 bases not matched to a gene. CDR3 length: 17 amino acids. The chain's CDR3 is CASSQDPNRGDSYEQYF. In nucleotides, the CDR3 is TGCGCCAGCAGCCAAGACCCAAACAGGGGTGACTCCTACGAGCAGTACTTC.

The chain is built from TRBV5-1 and TRBJ1-4; D might be TRBD1 (5 bases). The CDR3 contains 14 residues. Trimming took 2 bases from V and 7 from J, leaving 12 bases between them. From germline, CDR1 is SGHRS and CDR2 YFSETQ. The CDR3 is CASSLGGAGEKLFF. In DNA form, the CDR3 reads TGCGCCAGCAGCTTAGGAGGGGCGGGTGAAAAACTGTTTTTT. The full variable domain, rest sourced from reference TRBV5-1 and TRBJ1-4, is KAGVTQTPRYLIKTRGQQVTLSCSPISGHRSVSWYQQTPGQGLQFLFEYFSETQRNKGNFPGRFSGRQFSNSRSEMNVSTLELGDSALYLCASSLGGAGEKLFFGSGTQLSVL.

This chain links TRBV9 with TRBJ2-7; D is uncertain. Germline V gives CDR1 SGDLS, CDR2 YYNGEE. This CDR3 contains 14 residues. V lost 0 bases and J 0 bases, leaving 7 bases between the germline ends. CDR3 coding DNA: TGTGCCAGCAGCGTAGAGGGTAGCTCCTACGAGCAGTACTTC. The encoded protein is CASSVEGSSYEQYF.

This chain joins TRBV27 and TRBJ2-2; no firm D call. V gave up 5 bases and J gave up 1 base, with 11 bases separating them. Germline CDR1 MNHEY, CDR2 SMNVEV (reference sequence). The CDR3 contains 15 residues. In DNA form, the CDR3 reads TGTGCCAGCAGTCCTAGGACGGGGAACACCGGGGAGCTGTTTTTT. It translates to CASSPRTGNTGELFF.

The chain joins TRBV28 to TRBJ1-1; no firm D call. Germline CDR1 reads MDHEN; CDR2 reads SYDVKM. The ends were cut back, 6 bases at V and 0 bases at J, with 14 bases in the middle. The CDR3 totals 15 residues. The CDR3 bases are TGTGCCAGCAGCCCTCCGTTGTGGATGAACACTGAAGCTTTCTTT. This codes for CASSPPLWMNTEAFF.

The count of this clone is one. The gene calls are TRBV5-1 and TRBJ2-7, with 12 bases lining up with TRBD2. The germline V gene has CDR1 SGHRS and CDR2 YFSETQ. Unmatched junction bases numbered 7, after V lost 0 bases and J lost 3 bases. This CDR3 spans 17 amino acids. The DNA for the CDR3 is TGCGCCAGCAGCTTGGCTAGCGGGGGGGTCGTCGACTACGAGCAGTACTTC. Translated, it gives CASSLASGGVVDYEQYF.

The gene calls are TRBV5-1 and TRBJ2-2; the D gene could be TRBD1 or TRBD2 (6 bases each). V was trimmed by 0 bases and J by 4 bases, leaving 10 bases between them. The V gene's germline CDR1 is SGHRS and CDR2 YFSETQ. This CDR3 region has 15 residues. CDR3: CASSLAGGGTGELFF. In nucleotides, the CDR3 is TGCGCCAGCAGCTTGGCCGGGGGCGGCACCGGGGAGCTGTTTTTT.

The chain carries TRBV2 and TRBJ2-7, with D perhaps assigned TRBD1 or TRBD2 (5 bases each). Germline V gene lookup returns CDR1 SNHLY and CDR2 FYNNEI. This CDR3 spans 14 amino acids. Trimming stripped 6 bases from V and 1 base from J, with 13 bases between. Here the CDR3 reads CASRGPLRSYEQYF. The CDR3 bases are TGTGCCAGCAGGGGACCCTTAAGGTCCTACGAGCAGTACTTC.

The rearrangement uses TRBV28 and TRBJ1-1, with D unclear. Germline V gene lookup returns CDR1 MDHEN and CDR2 SYDVKM. This CDR3 region has 14 residues. Trimming took off 2 bases at V and 0 bases at J, with 7 bases between the two ends. In DNA form, the CDR3 reads TGTGCCAGCAGTTTAGGGCAGCTGAACACTGAAGCTTTCTTT. Translation gives CASSLGQLNTEAFF.

The chain is built from TRBV4-1 and TRBJ2-7; D perhaps matches TRBD2 (5 bases). The CDR3 contains 13 residues. Germline CDR1 MGHRA, CDR2 YSYEKL. V was cut by 4 bases and J by 1 base, with 8 bases left in between. The CDR3: CASSPGESYEQYF. As DNA, the CDR3 is TGCGCCAGCAGCCCCGGGGAGTCCTACGAGCAGTACTTC.

The V gene is TRBV18, the J gene TRBJ1-1, with a weak D call TRBD1 (5 bases). Trimming left V 6 bases short and J 0 bases short, with 17 bases between. There are 16 residues in the CDR3. The germline CDR1 and CDR2 sequences are KGHSH and LQKENI. The CDR3 DNA reads as TGTGCCAGCTCCAGGGACGACGCGGTTATGAACACTGAAGCTTTCTTT. Translating gives CASSRDDAVMNTEAFF.

By share, this clone ranks as medium-sized (0.01 to 0.1%). The genes are TRBV30 and TRBJ1-2; possibly TRBD1 for D (5 bases). V dropped 4 bases and J dropped 8 bases, with 23 bases sitting between them. Per germline, CDR1 GTSNPN and CDR2 SVGIG (reference sequence). The CDR3 is 15 residues long. DNA of the CDR3: TGTGCCTGGATTCCCACACATGGGGGGTTAGCGGGCTACACCTTC. Protein sequence: CAWIPTHGGLAGYTF.